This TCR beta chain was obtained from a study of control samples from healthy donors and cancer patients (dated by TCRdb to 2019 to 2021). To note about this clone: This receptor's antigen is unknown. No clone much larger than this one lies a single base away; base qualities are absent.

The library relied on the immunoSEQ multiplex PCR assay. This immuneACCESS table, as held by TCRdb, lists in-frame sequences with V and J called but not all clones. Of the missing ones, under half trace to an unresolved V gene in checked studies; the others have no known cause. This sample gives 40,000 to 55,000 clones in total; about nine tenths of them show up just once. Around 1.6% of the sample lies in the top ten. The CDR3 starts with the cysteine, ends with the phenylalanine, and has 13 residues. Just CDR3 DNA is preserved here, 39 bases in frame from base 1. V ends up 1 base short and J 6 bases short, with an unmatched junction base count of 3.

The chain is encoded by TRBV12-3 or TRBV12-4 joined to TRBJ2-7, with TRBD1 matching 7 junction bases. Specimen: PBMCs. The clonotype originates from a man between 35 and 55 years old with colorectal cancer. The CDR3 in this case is CASSLGGQSEQYF. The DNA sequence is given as TGTGCCAGCAGTTTAGGGGGACAGAGCGAGCAGTACTTC.